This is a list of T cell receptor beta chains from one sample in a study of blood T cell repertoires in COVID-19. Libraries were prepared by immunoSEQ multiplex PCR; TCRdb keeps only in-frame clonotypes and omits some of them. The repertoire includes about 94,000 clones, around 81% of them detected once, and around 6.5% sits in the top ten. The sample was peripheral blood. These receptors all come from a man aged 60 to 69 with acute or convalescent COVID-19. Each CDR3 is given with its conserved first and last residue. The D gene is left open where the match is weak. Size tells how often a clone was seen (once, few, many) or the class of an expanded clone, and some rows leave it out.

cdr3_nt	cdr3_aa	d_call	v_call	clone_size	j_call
TGCGCCAGCAGCTTACAGGTGGATACCTTGGGCACTGAAGCTTTCTTT	CASSLQVDTLGTEAFF	.	TRBV5-1	.	TRBJ1-1
TGTGCCAGCAGCTCGAGTGCTAACTATGGCTACACCTTC	CASSSSANYGYTF	.	TRBV6-6	.	TRBJ1-2
TGTGCCAGCAGCGCCGGGACAGGGAATGGGGGCTACACCTTC	CASSAGTGNGGYTF	TRBD1	TRBV11-3	.	TRBJ1-2
TGTGCCAGCAAACGAGGGGACAGGAACACTGAAGCTTTCTTT	CASKRGDRNTEAFF	TRBD1	TRBV28	once	TRBJ1-1
TGCGCCAGCAGCGTTTCCGGACAGGGTAGCAATCAGCCCCAGCATTTT	CASSVSGQGSNQPQHF	TRBD1	TRBV5-1	.	TRBJ1-5
TGCGCCAGCAGCTTGGGACAGGGGGCTGTGGCTTTCTTT	CASSLGQGAVAFF	TRBD1	TRBV5-1	.	TRBJ1-1
TGTGCCAGCAGTCGTAGTAATGAAAAACTGTTTTTT	CASSRSNEKLFF	.	TRBV12-3/TRBV12-4	.	TRBJ1-4
TGTGCCAGCAGCCCCAACACCCCTGATTCACCCCTCCACTTT	CASSPNTPDSPLHF	.	TRBV7-9	.	TRBJ1-6
TGTGCCAGCAGCTCCGACAGGAGTAATGAAAAACTGTTTTTT	CASSSDRSNEKLFF	.	TRBV5-4	.	TRBJ1-4
TGTGCCATCAGCCACGGGACAGGGGACACTGAAGCTTTCTTT	CAISHGTGDTEAFF	TRBD1	TRBV10-3	.	TRBJ1-1
TGTGCCAGCAGCCCGGGACAGGGGGTCAGCTATGGCTACACCTTC	CASSPGQGVSYGYTF	TRBD1	TRBV9	.	TRBJ1-2
TGTGCCAGCAGCCCCGCTGCGGGGGGGTACAATGAGCAGTTCTTC	CASSPAAGGYNEQFF	TRBD2	TRBV7-3	.	TRBJ2-1
TGTGCCAGCAGCGGGCAGGGACAGAGATCCTACGAGCAGTACTTC	CASSGQGQRSYEQYF	TRBD1	TRBV9	.	TRBJ2-7
TGTGCCTGGAGCGTTGAGACAGGTTCTTCGGCTTTCTTT	CAWSVETGSSAFF	.	TRBV30	few	TRBJ1-1
TGCGCCAGCAGCTTGGCGCCAGGGGCTGGAAACACCATATATTTT	CASSLAPGAGNTIYF	.	TRBV5-1	.	TRBJ1-3
TGTGCCAGCAGCGCCGGCTTGGCGGGGGTGTCCTACAATGAGCAGTTCTTC	CASSAGLAGVSYNEQFF	TRBD2	TRBV9	once	TRBJ2-1
TGTGCCAGTAGATGGCAGGGGAGGGCAGATACGCAGTATTTT	CASRWQGRADTQYF	.	TRBV19	.	TRBJ2-3
TGTGCCAGTAGTATATATGGAGGTGCCCCTGAAGCTTTCTTT	CASSIYGGAPEAFF	.	TRBV19	few	TRBJ1-1
TGTGCCAGCAGCTTTAGAGGAAACACCATATATTTT	CASSFRGNTIYF	.	TRBV7-2	.	TRBJ1-3
TGCGCCAGCAGCGGAACCGGGACAGGGGATACTGAAGCTTTCTTT	CASSGTGTGDTEAFF	TRBD1	TRBV5-1	.	TRBJ1-1
TGTGCCAGCACGCTGGCTTCTGGAAACACCATATATTTT	CASTLASGNTIYF	.	TRBV3-1/TRBV3-2	.	TRBJ1-3
TGTGCCAGCAGCTTAGCTAGCGGGGGTCCCTACAATGAGCAGTTCTTC	CASSLASGGPYNEQFF	TRBD2	TRBV7-2	.	TRBJ2-1
TGTGCCAGCTCGTCCGGGACAGGGGGAACCGGGGAGCTGTTTTTT	CASSSGTGGTGELFF	TRBD1	TRBV18	few	TRBJ2-2
TGTGCCAGCAGCCCAACAATGGCCTGGAGAGAGACCCAGTACTTC	CASSPTMAWRETQYF	.	TRBV7-2	.	TRBJ2-5
TGTGCCAGCAGCCCTGGGACAGTAGCTTATAATTCACCCCTCCACTTT	CASSPGTVAYNSPLHF	TRBD1	TRBV7-8	once	TRBJ1-6
TGTGCCAGTAGTATGACAGGTGATTATGGCTACACCTTC	CASSMTGDYGYTF	.	TRBV19	.	TRBJ1-2
TGTGCCAGCAGTTACTCAACAGGGGGCTCTGGAAACACCATATATTTT	CASSYSTGGSGNTIYF	TRBD1	TRBV6-5	once	TRBJ1-3
TGTGCCAGCTCACCCATTCGATCGATAGAGGGCGAGCAGTACTTC	CASSPIRSIEGEQYF	.	TRBV18	.	TRBJ2-7
TGTGCCATCAGGGATGCCTCGACAGGCGACTATGGCTACACCTTC	CAIRDASTGDYGYTF	.	TRBV10-3	.	TRBJ1-2
TGTGCCAGCAGCTTAACAGGGGGGAACGAGCAGTACTTC	CASSLTGGNEQYF	TRBD1	TRBV7-8	few	TRBJ2-7
TGTGCCAGCAGATATAGCGGGGGGGACACCGGGGAGCTGTTTTTT	CASRYSGGDTGELFF	TRBD2	TRBV7-8	.	TRBJ2-2
TGTGCCAGCAGCTTAGTAGCTAACTATGGCTACACCTTC	CASSLVANYGYTF	.	TRBV5-4	.	TRBJ1-2
TGTGCCAGCAGCCTCTACAATGAGCAGTTCTTC	CASSLYNEQFF	.	TRBV25-1	.	TRBJ2-1
TGTGCCATCAGTGATTCCGGGACAGGGTATTCTGGCTACACCTTC	CAISDSGTGYSGYTF	TRBD1	TRBV10-3	.	TRBJ1-2
TGTGCCTGGATTGCAGGACAGGGATATGGCTACACCTTC	CAWIAGQGYGYTF	TRBD1	TRBV30	.	TRBJ1-2
TGTGCCAGCAGCCCCGACGGACTAGCGGGGGGGTATGATACGCAGTATTTT	CASSPDGLAGGYDTQYF	TRBD2	TRBV3-1/TRBV3-2	few	TRBJ2-3
TGTGCCAGCAGTTACTCGAGAATGGTAGCGGGCTACACCTTC	CASSYSRMVAGYTF	.	TRBV6-2/TRBV6-3	.	TRBJ1-2
TGTGCCAGCAGCCCCGACAGGGTTGGCACCGGGGAGCTGTTTTTT	CASSPDRVGTGELFF	TRBD1	TRBV7-9	few	TRBJ2-2
TGTGCCAGCAGTTTAGGGGGCGCGGGTGGCTACACCTTC	CASSLGGAGGYTF	.	TRBV28	once	TRBJ1-2
TGTGCCTGGAGTGAGTACGGGAACACTGAAGCTTTCTTT	CAWSEYGNTEAFF	.	TRBV30	.	TRBJ1-1
TGTGCCAGTAGTATAATGATAGGAGGAAACTATGGCTACACCTTC	CASSIMIGGNYGYTF	.	TRBV19	.	TRBJ1-2
TGTGCCAGCAGTAAGGGACAGGTGAAGGAGACCCAGTACTTC	CASSKGQVKETQYF	TRBD1	TRBV6-5	.	TRBJ2-5
TGCGCCAGCAGCCAGGCACCGTATTATGGCTACACCTTC	CASSQAPYYGYTF	.	TRBV4-1	once	TRBJ1-2
TGCGCCAGCAGCCAAGACAGGACTAGCGGTTACGAGCAGTACTTC	CASSQDRTSGYEQYF	TRBD2	TRBV4-1	.	TRBJ2-7
TGTGCCATCAGTGTGGACGGGAGCTCCTACGAGCAGTACTTC	CAISVDGSSYEQYF	.	TRBV10-3	.	TRBJ2-7
TGTGCCAGCAGTTATCCAGGGGGCGTGAAGGGCTACACCTTC	CASSYPGGVKGYTF	TRBD1	TRBV6-2/TRBV6-3	.	TRBJ1-2
TGTGCCAGCAGCTCGGGGAGAGATGGCTACACCTTC	CASSSGRDGYTF	.	TRBV7-9	.	TRBJ1-2
TGTGCCAGTTCTAAGGTTCTAGCGGGGGTGGAGGAGACCCAGTACTTC	CASSKVLAGVEETQYF	TRBD2	TRBV28	few	TRBJ2-5
TGCGCCAGCAGCCAGGGATTGGGCGACAGGGGACGCAATCAGCCCCAGCATTTT	CASSQGLGDRGRNQPQHF	TRBD1	TRBV4-1	once	TRBJ1-5
TGCGCCAGCAGCCAAGGTGGCGGGACAGTAGGCTACACCTTC	CASSQGGGTVGYTF	TRBD1	TRBV4-3	once	TRBJ1-2
TGCGCCAGCAGCCAAGGATTGAGGGGGTTGGACTATGGCTACACCTTC	CASSQGLRGLDYGYTF	.	TRBV4-1	.	TRBJ1-2
TGTGCCAGCAGTGCGGTGGGGCAGAACGTGAACACTGAAGCTTTCTTT	CASSAVGQNVNTEAFF	.	TRBV2	.	TRBJ1-1